Below are 6 T cell receptor beta chains sequenced from a single sample in a study of early T cells in non-severe SARS-CoV-2 infection. TCRdb re-called the 5' RACE reads through MiXCR, storing one row per CDR3 protein. This sample has about 46,000 distinct CDR3 sequences, with over 8% found just once. The sample consisted of whole blood, taken at baseline. The receptors were sampled from an adult who was a healthcare worker with PCR-confirmed SARS-CoV-2 infection or an uninfected control (not recorded which).

The chain employs TRBV5-1 and TRBJ2-7; D remains ambiguous. CDR3 length: 14 residues. V was clipped by 5 bases and J by 2 bases, with 14 bases between them. The germline V gene has CDR1 SGHRS and CDR2 YFSETQ. CDR3 region: CASSSESGTYEQYF. CDR3 in DNA: TGCGCCAGCAGTTCCGAAAGTGGGACCTACGAGCAGTACTTC.

The rearrangement uses TRBV19 and TRBJ2-3; 10 bases map to TRBD1. The CDR3 extends over 16 amino acids. The V and J ends lost 5 bases and 3 bases, in that order; junction bases with no gene match: 8. The germline CDR1 and CDR2 sequences are LNHDA and SQIVND (reference sequence). The CDR3 DNA sequence: TGTGCCAGTAGTCCGGACAGGGGGTCGAGAACAGATACGCAGTATTTT. Translating gives CASSPDRGSRTDTQYF.

This chain joins TRBV2 and TRBJ1-2, with TRBD1 identical over 7 bases. This CDR3 contains 12 residues. V was clipped by 6 bases and J by 8 bases; unmatched bases: 6. CDR1 is SNHLY, CDR2 FYNNEI, per germline. Written as DNA, the CDR3 is TGTGCCAGCAGAATACAGGGGAACGGCTACACCTTC. Translating gives CASRIQGNGYTF.

This clonotype was seen many times. The CDR3 nucleotides are TGTGCCAGCAGTGACTCAATTGCGGCCTACAATGAGCAGTTCTTC. This sequence encodes CASSDSIAAYNEQFF. This chain joins TRBV6-4 and TRBJ2-1; no reliable D call. The CDR3 sequence is 15 residues long. Per germline, CDR1 MRHNA and CDR2 SNTAGT. Trimming removed 0 bases at V and 2 bases at J, with 8 bases between.

Only a few counts were recorded for this clonotype. The chain has TRBV13 and TRBJ2-7, with TRBD2 identical over 7 bases. This CDR3 contains 15 residues. The J segment lost 0 bases and the V segment lost 5 bases, leaving 7 bases of the junction unmatched. The germline V gene has CDR1 PRHDT and CDR2 FYEKMQ (reference sequence). CDR3 loop: CASSTAGTNSYEQYF. CDR3 nucleotide sequence: TGTGCCAGCAGCACCGCCGGGACTAACTCCTACGAGCAGTACTTC.

The table lists this clonotype with many counts. This chain connects TRBV20-1 to TRBJ2-7; perhaps TRBD2 as D (5 bases). Germline V lookup: CDR1 DFQATT, CDR2 SNEGSKA (reference sequence). CDR3 length equals 12 residues. Trimming took 6 bases from V and 5 from J, leaving 14 bases between them. CDR3 sequence reads: CSAAKDGNEQYF. For the CDR3, the DNA is TGCAGTGCCGCAAAAGACGGGAACGAGCAGTACTTC.